This record looks at one TCR beta chain sequence and its context. This clonotype has ten or more counts. Its antigen has not been determined. It has no much larger one-base neighbor in the sample; base qualities were not kept. These data come from a study of response to subunit inactivated influenza vaccine (dated by TCRdb to 2017 to 2018). Study-wide context: The study used deep quantitative T cell receptor repertoire profiling to track responses to a trivalent subunit inactivated influenza vaccine.

From the germline V gene, CDR1 is LGHNA and CDR2 is YSLEER. V was cut back by 4 bases and J by 4 bases, leaving a gap of 14 bases between them. Including the terminal cysteine and phenylalanine, the CDR3 comprises 16 residues. Only the CDR3 region is kept as DNA, spanning 48 bases read in frame from base 1. What the authors observed across the whole study: The authors proposed that each seasonal influenza vaccination may bring in only a limited number of new T cells.

The library was prepared using RT-PCR. Sequenced on an Illumina HiSeq 2500. TCRdb trimmed the raw reads at Q25, called clones with MiXCR and kept productive beta chains. CDR3 protein duplicates are merged, each entry listing the most common genes and DNA. This sample comprises under 800,000 distinct CDR3 sequences, around 13% of them detected only once. The top ten clones comprise around 7.3% of the sample. The V and J genes are TRBV4-3 and TRBJ1-6, and possibly TRBD1, on 6 matching bases. The material sequenced was PBMCs from blood, taken roughly 15 days before vaccination. The source is a man aged 50 or older who received an inactivated influenza vaccine. Donor details come from another sample of the same person, matched by shared clones. CDR3 region: CASSRKQQGYNSPLHF. The sequenced DNA: TGCGCCAGCAGCCGAAAACAACAGGGTTATAATTCACCCCTCCACTTT.